Sequencing of this TCR beta chain was carried out in a study of read filtering for tumor transcriptome and immune sequencing. In the study overall: Revised staging placed eight or nine patients in R-ISS I, 15 to 20 in II, more than 5 in III.

This clonotype was detected many times. The CDR3 has 15 residues. The V and J ends lost 3 bases and 3 bases, in that order; junction bases with no gene match: 5. Germline CDR1 and CDR2: DFQATT and SNEGSKA (reference sequence). This library used roughly 370 ng RNA and molecular barcoded adaptors spanning alpha/delta and beta/gamma chains. Using its own MiXCR run on the reads, TCRdb lists one record per CDR3 protein. The table includes 75,000 to 90,000 distinct CDR3 sequences, approximately 13% detected once. The chain uses TRBV20-1 and TRBJ2-7; 13 bases agree with TRBD2. Sequenced material: a population of CD138-negative cells sorted from bone marrow. This receptor was taken from a donor aged 40 or over with multiple myeloma. CDR3 sequence: CSASLGLAGVYEQYF. CDR3 DNA: TGCAGTGCTAGTTTAGGACTAGCGGGAGTCTACGAGCAGTACTTC.